The next 20 T cell receptor beta chains were all read from a single sample in a study of tumor and adjacent non-tumor tissue in lung cancer. The template was RNA from unsorted bulk tissue. The normal lung tissue was taken more than 3 cm from the tumor edge. TCRbeta libraries were built with three rounds of nested PCR, modified from ARM-PCR. MiXCR, applied by TCRdb to the multiplex PCR reads, yields one record per CDR3 protein. The sample lists around 57,000 distinct CDR3 sequences; more than 55% were seen once. Sample: distant non-tumor lung tissue. Every receptor here comes from a man aged 65 to 85 with non-small cell lung cancer.

This clonotype was seen only once. The missing conserved phenylalanine or tryptophan at the end of this CDR3 makes a read error likely. It is unclear where the CDR3 begins or ends on the DNA, so no DNA is shown, and the CDR3 is as TCRdb lists it. V usage is TRBV29-1 and J usage is TRBJ1-1. The CDR3 is 16 residues long, ends included. Germline V gives CDR1 SQVTM, CDR2 ANQGSEA. CDR3 sequence reads: CSVRYRTGSMRTEASS.

For this clonotype: This likely comes from a read error, as the CDR3 has no conserved phenylalanine or tryptophan at its end. This chain links TRBV28 with TRBJ2-7, with TRBD1 matching over 8 bases. This CDR3 is built from 15 residues. Trimming took 4 bases from V and 0 from J; bases not matched to a gene: 5. CDR1 MDHEN and CDR2 SYDVKM come from the germline V gene. This chain's CDR3 is CASSSRTGPSYEQYL. CDR3 sequence (DNA): TGTGCCAGCAGTTCCAGGACAGGGCCCTCCTACGAGCAGTACTTA.

Worth noting for this clonotype: A much larger clonotype is one base distant, so this may be a read error. The V and J genes are TRBV2 and TRBJ2-1; either TRBD1 or TRBD2 may supply D (5 bases each). The V gene lost 6 bases and the J gene lost 8 bases, with 17 bases spanning the gap. The CDR3 contains 14 residues. The germline CDR1 and CDR2 sequences are SNHLY and FYNNEI. The CDR3 here is CASSLGQGDDEQFF. CDR3 nucleotide sequence: TGTGCCAGCAGCCTCGGACAAGGGGACGATGAGCAGTTCTTC.

As for this clonotype: An end of the junction differs from the germline gene, which may be a read error. The V and J genes are TRBV20-1 and TRBJ2-1; TRBD2 agrees at 7 bases. CDR3 length equals 18 residues. Germline loops: CDR1 DFQATT, CDR2 SNEGSKA (reference sequence). The CDR3 spells CSARDQPVREATYNVQFF. The CDR3 nucleotides read TGCAGTGCTAGAGATCAACCCGTCCGGGAGGCCACCTACAATGTGCAGTTCTTC.

The chain couples TRBV20-1 to TRBJ1-2; 8 bases line up with TRBD1. The junction had 9 bases not matched to a gene; V was cut back by 6 bases and J by 6 bases. CDR3 size: 13 residues. CDR1 DFQATT and CDR2 SNEGSKA come from the germline V gene (reference sequence). CDR3 bases: TGCAGTGCCCCGACAGGGGCCAGTCATGGCTACACCTTC. Translated: CSAPTGASHGYTF.

This clonotype was picked up many times. The chain combines TRBV29-1 with TRBJ2-7, with D possibly TRBD1 on 5 matching bases. The V end lost 5 bases, the J end lost 4 bases, and 9 bases lay between the germline ends. The CDR3 has 11 residues. The germline CDR1 and CDR2 sequences are SQVTM and ANQGSEA. The CDR3 is CSVQQAYEQYF. DNA of the CDR3: TGCAGCGTTCAACAGGCTTACGAGCAGTACTTC.

About this clonotype itself: The junction departs from germline at one end; a sequencing error may be responsible. The J gene is TRBJ1-3, the V gene TRBV12-3 or TRBV12-4; 7 bases fit TRBD1. The CDR3 consists of 17 residues. CDR3 sequence: CASRPPGQLASGNTIYF. The CDR3 nucleotides read TGCGCCAGCAGACCCCCGGGACAGCTTGCCTCTGGAAACACCATATATTTT.

This clonotype appeared many times. The rearrangement links TRBV18 to TRBJ2-1, with 8 bases lining up with TRBD2. The germline V gene has CDR1 KGHSH and CDR2 LQKENI. The CDR3 is made up of 16 amino acids. Germline trimming cut 0 bases from V and 2 bases from J; bases unmatched to any gene: 3. CDR3 nucleotide sequence: TGTGCCAGCTCACCACCGGACGGGGGGGCCTACAATGAGCAGTTCTTC. Translated: CASSPPDGGAYNEQFF.

This clonotype was detected only once. A read error may produce the germline difference seen at one junction end. The chain couples TRBV11-2 to TRBJ1-1; D unclear. CDR1 and CDR2 (germline): SGHAT, FQNNGV. This CDR3 spans 14 amino acids. CDR3 residues: CVSSLDPGRTEAFF. In DNA form, the CDR3 reads TGTGTCAGCAGCTTAGATCCGGGTAGGACTGAAGCTTTCTTT.

V gene TRBV6-5 combines with J gene TRBJ2-3; TRBD1 might be the D (6 bases). CDR1 and CDR2 from the germline V gene are MNHEY and SVGAGI. V shed 5 bases and J shed 15 bases, with 15 bases lying between them. CDR3 length equals 11 residues. CDR3 in DNA: TGTGCCAGCAGTGCAGGGGTTACGTACTATTTT. This sequence encodes CASSAGVTYYF.

In regard to this clonotype: A single base separates this from a much larger clone, so it may be a read error. The genes are TRBV6-5 and TRBJ2-1, with 7 bases fitting TRBD1. V trimming: 4 bases; J trimming: 6 bases; junction bases outside the gene matches: 12. The CDR3 has 16 residues. The germline CDR1 and CDR2 sequences are MNHEY and SVGAGI. CDR3 coding DNA: TGTGCCAGCAGTTGCAGGGGGATGGCCTACCCCAATGAGCAGTTCTTC. Its protein is CASSCRGMAYPNEQFF.

This rearrangement joins TRBV30 to TRBJ1-1; D gene uncertain. In germline, CDR1 is GTSNPN, CDR2 SVGIG (reference sequence). This CDR3 region has 14 residues. V was pared by 0 bases and J by 7 bases, with 15 bases between. The CDR3 region has the DNA TGTGCCTGGAGTGTACTCGACGGTGGCGGTGAAGCTTTCTTT. The encoded protein is CAWSVLDGGGEAFF.

Concerning this clonotype itself: The junction and the germline gene differ at one end; a read error may be behind it. The chain employs TRBV11-2 and TRBJ1-3; D unclear. CDR3 length: 16 amino acids. CDR1 is SGHAT, CDR2 FQNNGV, per germline. CDR3 DNA sequence: TGTGCCAGCAGCTTGGAACCCAAGGGCTCTGGCAACACCATATGTTTT. Protein: CASSLEPKGSGNTICF.

This clonotype was recorded at least ten times. The rearrangement uses TRBV6-2 or TRBV6-3 and TRBJ2-4, with a tentative D call TRBD1 (6 bases). V lost 6 bases to trimming and J lost 3 bases, with 12 bases between them. The CDR3 length is 14 residues. The V gene's germline CDR1 is MNHEY and CDR2 SVGEGT. Written as DNA, the CDR3 is TGTGCCAGCAGCGATGGGACATACAAAAACATTCAGTACTTC. Translation: CASSDGTYKNIQYF.

J is TRBJ1-1 and V is TRBV7-3; D gene uncertain. Deletions cut 5 bases from V and 6 bases from J, with 13 bases between. The CDR3 runs 13 residues. Germline values: CDR1 SGHTA, CDR2 FQGTGA. This chain's CDR3 is CASSISDGAEAFF. CDR3 DNA sequence: TGTGCCAGCAGCATCTCGGACGGGGCTGAAGCTTTCTTT.

This clonotype was seen ten or more times. The chain links TRBV28 to TRBJ1-5; D is unresolved. V lost 5 bases to trimming and J lost 6 bases, with 14 bases between them. From germline, CDR1 is MDHEN and CDR2 SYDVKM. The CDR3 is 14 amino acids. This chain's CDR3 is CASSPSLSRQPQHF. For the CDR3, the DNA is TGTGCCAGCAGTCCATCCCTTTCCCGTCAGCCCCAGCATTTT.

With regard to this clonotype: This may stem from a read error, because a much larger clone lies one nucleotide away. V gene TRBV10-1 combines with J gene TRBJ2-1; 7 positions agree with TRBD2. This CDR3 has 13 residues. CDR1 is WNHNN and CDR2 is SYGVQD in the germline V gene (reference sequence). The CDR3 DNA follows: TGCGCCAGCAGTCTTGCTAGCGGCTATGAGCAGCTCTTC. Encoded protein: CASSLASGYEQLF.

This chain uses TRBV6-6 with TRBJ2-7; D is possibly TRBD1 or TRBD2 (5 bases each). This CDR3 has 15 residues. Germline V CDR1 and CDR2: MNHNY, SVGAGI (reference sequence). V was pared by 5 bases and J by 0 bases, with 14 bases between. The CDR3, as DNA: TGTGCCAGCAGTAAGGGGACGTGGGGCTCCTACGAGCAGTACTTC. Amino acids: CASSKGTWGSYEQYF.

As to this clonotype: The germline gene is not matched at one end of the junction; a read error may be the cause. This chain links TRBV6-6 with TRBJ2-5; D tentatively fits TRBD1 or TRBD2 (5 bases each). The germline CDR1 and CDR2 sequences are MNHNY and SVGAGI (reference sequence). The CDR3 has 14 residues. The CDR3 DNA reads TGTACCAGCAGTCCGATGGGACCAAAAGAAACCCAGTACTTC. It codes for CTSSPMGPKETQYF.

This clonotype was seen ten or more times. This chain joins TRBV29-1 and TRBJ1-1; perhaps TRBD1 as D (6 bases). Trimming took 4 bases from V and 2 from J, leaving 11 bases between them. The CDR3 spans 13 residues. In germline, CDR1 is SQVTM, CDR2 ANQGSEA. CDR3 coding DNA: TGCAGCGTTGGGGAGACAGGAAACACTGAAGCTTTCTTT. Translated: CSVGETGNTEAFF.